The present T cell receptor beta chain was sequenced within a study of blood T cell repertoires in COVID-19. Turning to the study itself: COVID-19 samples from acute and convalescent phases originated in the United States, Italy and Spain. From T cells, B-cell-depleted T cells, or PBMCs came the material, which was cDNA or gDNA.

Germline V CDR1 and CDR2: KGHSH, LQKENI. Trimming removed 2 bases from V and 4 bases from J, with 12 bases in between. There are 16 residues in the CDR3. Per the authors' pipeline: The authors estimated nucleated cell counts from reference gene primer amplification. Libraries were prepared by immunoSEQ multiplex PCR; TCRdb keeps only in-frame clonotypes and omits some of them. The D gene and trimming were derived from the DNA, and the V and J assignments and clone size from that table. The repertoire holds more than 10,000 clones, with approximately 91% as singletons. The sample was peripheral blood. This sequence was found in a human donor in a cohort sampled during active COVID-19. The V gene is TRBV18, the J gene TRBJ1-6; possible D gene TRBD1, 5 bases. The CDR3 is CASSPKGLPYNSPLHF. In DNA, the CDR3 is TGTGCCAGCTCACCAAAGGGGTTACCTTATAATTCACCCCTCCACTTT.